This T cell receptor (beta chain) was documented in a study of T cells after yellow fever vaccination. Germline V gene lookup returns CDR1 MNHEY and CDR2 SVGEGT. Losses at the gene ends were 6 bases for V and 7 bases for J; bases not matched to a gene: 13. This CDR3 has 18 amino acids. TCRdb re-called the 5' RACE reads through MiXCR, storing one row per CDR3 protein. The data hold about 30,000 distinct CDR3 sequences, with around 4.8% observed a single time. Many counts were recorded for this clonotype. The source was CD8+ T cells sorted from PBMCs, collected 5 days after the yellow fever booster vaccination. The V and J genes are TRBV6-2 or TRBV6-3 and TRBJ2-2; 14 bases agree with TRBD2. This TCR was recovered from a man aged 30 to 45 who received the YFV17D yellow fever vaccine. CDR3 in amino acids: CASSPGTSGSGAVGELFF. For the CDR3, the DNA is TGTGCCAGCAGCCCCGGGACTAGCGGGAGCGGGGCTGTCGGGGAGCTGTTTTTT.